This entry features one TCR beta chain sequence. Its target is unknown. The CDR3 extends over 15 amino acids. Germline V CDR1 and CDR2: DFQATT, SNEGSKA (reference sequence). V dropped 2 bases and J dropped 8; count of bases not matched to a gene: 9. The record originates from a study of metastatic and nonmetastatic thyroid tumors. Looking at the study overall: Repertoires from blood and tumor or nodule tissue of malignant and benign thyroid patients were compared. Study observations and caveats: As reported, TCR beta diversity in blood and tumor was significantly higher in malignant thyroid tumors than in benign nodules.

Patients had received no treatment of any kind before thyroid surgery. In the original analysis: For papillary thyroid cancer, a distant-metastasis classifier was constructed from CDR3 differences observed across clinicopathological groups. TCRdb reprocessed the PCR reads via MiXCR. The V and J calls and clone size are TCRdb's, not the authors'. Here the sample spans approximately 21,000 clones, 27% being singletons. The source of this sequence is a female donor with papillary thyroid cancer or a benign thyroid nodule (not recorded which). Some clones in this sample may be carry-over from other donors' samples. This sequence joins TRBV20-1 and TRBJ2-3; TRBD2 matches at 11 bases. Sequencing was carried out using blood. CDR3 nucleotides: TGCAGTGCTAGAAGGCTAGCGGGAGGCTTGGGTACGCAGTATTTT. Encoded protein: CSARRLAGGLGTQYF.